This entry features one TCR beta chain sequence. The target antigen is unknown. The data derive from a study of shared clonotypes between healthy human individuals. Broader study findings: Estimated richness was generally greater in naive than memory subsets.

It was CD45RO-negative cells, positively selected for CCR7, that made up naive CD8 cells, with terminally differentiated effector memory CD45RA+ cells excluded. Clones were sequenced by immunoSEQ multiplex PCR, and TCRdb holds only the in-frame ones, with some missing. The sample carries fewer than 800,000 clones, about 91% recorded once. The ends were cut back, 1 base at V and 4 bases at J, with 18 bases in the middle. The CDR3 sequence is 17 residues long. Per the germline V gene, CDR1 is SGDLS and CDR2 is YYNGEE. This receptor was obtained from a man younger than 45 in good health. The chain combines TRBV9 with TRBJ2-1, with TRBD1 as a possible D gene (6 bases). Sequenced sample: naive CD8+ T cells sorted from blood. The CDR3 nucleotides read TGTGCCAGCAGCGTAACCCGGACAGCAACTCTATACAATGAGCAGTTCTTC. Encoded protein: CASSVTRTATLYNEQFF.